Below are 21 T cell receptor beta chains sequenced from a single sample in a study of control samples from healthy donors and cancer patients. The method was immunoSEQ multiplex PCR; TCRdb's version includes in-frame clones alone and lacks a portion of them. Here the sample spans about 130,000 clones, over 80% being singletons. Sequenced input: blood. The receptors stem from a woman aged 45 to 65 in good health.

The chain recombines TRBV18 with TRBJ1-4, with D unresolved. The V end lost 3 bases, the J end lost 4 bases, and 6 bases lay between the germline ends. There are 13 residues in the CDR3. Germline-derived CDR1 and CDR2 are KGHSH and LQKENI. The CDR3: CASSPQSNEKLFF. In nucleotides, the CDR3 is TGTGCCAGCTCACCCCAGAGTAATGAAAAACTGTTTTTT.

The CDR3 region is CASLGRAGVGELFF. The CDR3 bases are TGTGCCAGCTTAGGCCGGGCCGGTGTCGGGGAGCTGTTTTTT. The chain links TRBV7-6 to TRBJ2-2; D gene uncertain. Germline-derived CDR1 and CDR2 are SGHVS and FNYEAQ. The CDR3 is 14 amino acids. V was cut by 8 bases and J by 7 bases, with 17 bases left in between.

This chain links TRBV30 with TRBJ1-5; D possibly corresponds to TRBD1 (6 bases). This CDR3 is built from 12 residues. Per the germline V gene, CDR1 is GTSNPN and CDR2 is SVGIG (reference sequence). The V end was cut by 3 bases, the J end by 6 bases, with 9 bases between. The CDR3 here is CAWSRGIQPQHF. CDR3 in DNA: TGTGCCTGGAGCAGGGGTATTCAGCCCCAGCATTTT.

CDR3 in DNA: TGTGCCAGCAGAAACAGGGGGGATAGCAATCAGCCCCAGCATTTT. Amino acid sequence: CASRNRGDSNQPQHF. The rearrangement joins TRBV28 to TRBJ1-5; TRBD1 aligns across 8 bases. V trimming: 6 bases; J trimming: 0 bases; junction bases outside the gene matches: 4. The germline gives CDR1 MDHEN, CDR2 SYDVKM. The CDR3 consists of 15 residues.

The J gene is TRBJ1-6, the V gene TRBV28; D is undetermined. The germline gives CDR1 MDHEN, CDR2 SYDVKM. This CDR3 has 15 residues. Deletions cut 2 bases from V and 7 bases from J, with 12 bases between. The CDR3 DNA is TGTGCCAGCAGTTTAACTGGGAGACTAAATTCACCCCTCCACTTT. It is translated as CASSLTGRLNSPLHF. The full variable domain, rest sourced from reference TRBV28 and TRBJ1-6, is DVKVTQSSRYLVKRTGEKVFLECVQDMDHENMFWYRQDPGLGLRLIYFSYDVKMKEKGDIPEGYSVSREKKERFSLILESASTNQTSMYLCASSLTGRLNSPLHFGNGTRLTVT.

The chain uses TRBV11-2 and TRBJ2-5, with a weak D call TRBD1 (6 bases). The length of the CDR3 is 12 residues. Germline V gene sequence: CDR1 SGHAT, CDR2 FQNNGV. V was trimmed by 8 bases and J by 5 bases, leaving 12 bases between them. CDR3 DNA: TGTGCCAGCTCAGGGGCCGGGGAGACCCAGTACTTC. It is translated as CASSGAGETQYF.

The rearrangement joins TRBV12-3 or TRBV12-4 to TRBJ1-5; D remains unclear. This CDR3 has 13 residues. The V gene lost 6 bases and the J gene lost 0 bases, with 6 bases spanning the gap. The CDR3 here is CASSPGSNQPQHF. The CDR3 nucleotides are TGTGCCAGCAGCCCGGGTAGCAATCAGCCCCAGCATTTT.

This chain uses TRBV29-1 with TRBJ1-2; possibly TRBD1 for D (6 bases). Germline V gene lookup returns CDR1 SQVTM and CDR2 ANQGSEA. The V gene lost 4 bases and the J gene lost 6 bases, with 9 bases spanning the gap. The CDR3 totals 11 residues. The CDR3 nucleotides read TGCAGCGTTGTAGGGGGAGATGGCTACACCTTC. Its translation is CSVVGGDGYTF.

The V gene is TRBV5-1, the J gene TRBJ1-4; 7 bases are a match to TRBD1. Per germline, CDR1 SGHRS and CDR2 YFSETQ. This CDR3 region has 16 residues. V trimming: 5 bases; J trimming: 0 bases; junction bases outside the gene matches: 7. The CDR3 loop reads CASRLQGSATNEKLFF. For the CDR3, the DNA is TGCGCCAGCAGATTACAGGGGTCAGCAACTAATGAAAAACTGTTTTTT.

The chain carries TRBV12-3 or TRBV12-4 and TRBJ1-1; 8 bases are shared with TRBD1. V was clipped by 6 bases and J by 1 base; unmatched bases: 1. The length of the CDR3 is 13 residues. CDR3 coding DNA: TGTGCCAGCAGAGGGACAGGGAACACTGAAGCTTTCTTT. Translated: CASRGTGNTEAFF.

The CDR3 reads CASGRGHGTGSIDEQYF. CDR3 in DNA: TGCGCCAGCGGAAGGGGCCACGGGACAGGATCGATAGACGAGCAGTACTTC. V and J are TRBV5-1 and TRBJ2-7, with 8 bases fitting TRBD1. Looked up from germline, CDR1 is SGHRS and CDR2 is YFSETQ. J gave up 5 bases and V 7 bases, and 20 bases lay outside the gene matches. The CDR3 is 17 residues long.

This chain uses TRBV6-5 with TRBJ1-2, with D hard to call. CDR1 and CDR2 from the germline V gene are MNHEY and SVGAGI. This CDR3 region has 15 residues. V was cut by 0 bases and J by 1 base, with 9 bases left in between. CDR3 region: CASSYSSGSNYGYTF. CDR3 coding DNA: TGTGCCAGCAGTTACTCGTCCGGTAGTAACTATGGCTACACCTTC.

This clone was seen only a few times. J is TRBJ2-1 and V is TRBV3-1 (or the pseudogene TRBV3-2); D not resolved. Trimming removed 0 bases from V and 8 bases from J, with 5 bases in between. Looked up from germline, CDR1 is LGHDT and CDR2 is YNNKEL (reference sequence). The CDR3 runs to 12 residues. CDR3 coding DNA: TGTGCCAGCAGCCAAGATGGTGATGAGCAGTTCTTC. Translated: CASSQDGDEQFF.

V usage is TRBV6-5 and J usage is TRBJ2-2; D is uncertain. Trimming took 5 bases from V and 4 from J, leaving 14 bases between them. CDR3 length: 15 amino acids. Germline loops: CDR1 MNHEY, CDR2 SVGAGI. The CDR3 bases are TGTGCCAGCAGTCCCTCTGGGGTGGTCACCGGGGAGCTGTTTTTT. This encodes CASSPSGVVTGELFF.

V usage is TRBV21-1 and J usage is TRBJ2-1; TRBD1, the table's D call, was not compared with the DNA. TRBV21-1 is a pseudogene locus. The CDR3 has 13 residues. The CDR3 loop reads CASWRQGRYEQFF. The CDR3 DNA reads TGTGCCAGCTGGCGTCAGGGAAGATATGAGCAGTTCTTC.

This chain joins TRBV5-1 and TRBJ2-5; 9 bases match TRBD2. From germline, CDR1 is SGHRS and CDR2 YFSETQ. V shed 4 bases and J 5 bases; nucleotides not matched to a gene: 6. The CDR3 covers 14 residues. The CDR3 sequence: CASSPGLAMETQYF. DNA of the CDR3: TGCGCCAGCAGCCCCGGACTAGCGATGGAGACCCAGTACTTC.

J is TRBJ2-1 and V is TRBV9; D is unresolved. The CDR3 is made up of 13 amino acids. V was pared by 4 bases and J by 7 bases, with 12 bases between. Germline CDR1 and CDR2: SGDLS and YYNGEE. CDR3 in DNA: TGTGCCAGCAGCCCACCAAGGGTGAATGAGCAGTTCTTC. It encodes CASSPPRVNEQFF.

The CDR3 loop reads CASTQDRMNTEAFF. Written as DNA, the CDR3 is TGTGCCAGCACCCAGGACAGGATGAACACTGAAGCTTTCTTT. The chain uses TRBV11-2 and TRBJ1-1, with 7 nucleotides matching TRBD1. The CDR3 covers 14 residues. Germline CDR1 and CDR2: SGHAT and FQNNGV. V was clipped by 7 bases and J by 0 bases; unmatched bases: 5.

The chain joins TRBV4-1 to TRBJ2-7; TRBD1 might be the D (5 bases). The CDR3 length is 16 residues. V dropped 4 bases and J dropped 2 bases, with 18 bases sitting between them. CDR1 is MGHRA, CDR2 YSYEKL, per germline. DNA of the CDR3: TGCGCCAGCAGCCTAGACCAGAGCCCAGGGACCTACGAGCAGTACTTC. Translated, it gives CASSLDQSPGTYEQYF.

This chain connects TRBV19 to TRBJ2-7; D is uncertain. The CDR3 contains 15 residues. V was shortened by 0 bases and J by 7 bases, with 16 bases between the two germline ends. Per the germline V gene, CDR1 is LNHDA and CDR2 is SQIVND (reference sequence). CDR3 loop: CASSIDSVGAREQYF. CDR3 sequence (DNA): TGTGCCAGTAGTATAGATTCTGTCGGTGCTAGGGAGCAGTACTTC. Filled out from reference TRBV19 and TRBJ2-7, the complete variable domain reads DGGITQSPKYLFRKEGQNVTLSCEQNLNHDAMYWYRQDPGQGLRLIYYSQIVNDFQKGDIAEGYSVSREKKESFPLTVTSAQKNPTAFYLCASSIDSVGAREQYFGPGTRLTVT.

The chain joins TRBV27 to TRBJ1-1; D not resolved. The germline gives CDR1 MNHEY, CDR2 SMNVEV (reference sequence). The CDR3 spans 13 residues. V was trimmed by 3 bases and J by 1 base, leaving 6 bases between them. DNA of the CDR3: TGTGCCAGCAGTTTTAACAAGAACACTGAAGCTTTCTTT. This translates into CASSFNKNTEAFF.